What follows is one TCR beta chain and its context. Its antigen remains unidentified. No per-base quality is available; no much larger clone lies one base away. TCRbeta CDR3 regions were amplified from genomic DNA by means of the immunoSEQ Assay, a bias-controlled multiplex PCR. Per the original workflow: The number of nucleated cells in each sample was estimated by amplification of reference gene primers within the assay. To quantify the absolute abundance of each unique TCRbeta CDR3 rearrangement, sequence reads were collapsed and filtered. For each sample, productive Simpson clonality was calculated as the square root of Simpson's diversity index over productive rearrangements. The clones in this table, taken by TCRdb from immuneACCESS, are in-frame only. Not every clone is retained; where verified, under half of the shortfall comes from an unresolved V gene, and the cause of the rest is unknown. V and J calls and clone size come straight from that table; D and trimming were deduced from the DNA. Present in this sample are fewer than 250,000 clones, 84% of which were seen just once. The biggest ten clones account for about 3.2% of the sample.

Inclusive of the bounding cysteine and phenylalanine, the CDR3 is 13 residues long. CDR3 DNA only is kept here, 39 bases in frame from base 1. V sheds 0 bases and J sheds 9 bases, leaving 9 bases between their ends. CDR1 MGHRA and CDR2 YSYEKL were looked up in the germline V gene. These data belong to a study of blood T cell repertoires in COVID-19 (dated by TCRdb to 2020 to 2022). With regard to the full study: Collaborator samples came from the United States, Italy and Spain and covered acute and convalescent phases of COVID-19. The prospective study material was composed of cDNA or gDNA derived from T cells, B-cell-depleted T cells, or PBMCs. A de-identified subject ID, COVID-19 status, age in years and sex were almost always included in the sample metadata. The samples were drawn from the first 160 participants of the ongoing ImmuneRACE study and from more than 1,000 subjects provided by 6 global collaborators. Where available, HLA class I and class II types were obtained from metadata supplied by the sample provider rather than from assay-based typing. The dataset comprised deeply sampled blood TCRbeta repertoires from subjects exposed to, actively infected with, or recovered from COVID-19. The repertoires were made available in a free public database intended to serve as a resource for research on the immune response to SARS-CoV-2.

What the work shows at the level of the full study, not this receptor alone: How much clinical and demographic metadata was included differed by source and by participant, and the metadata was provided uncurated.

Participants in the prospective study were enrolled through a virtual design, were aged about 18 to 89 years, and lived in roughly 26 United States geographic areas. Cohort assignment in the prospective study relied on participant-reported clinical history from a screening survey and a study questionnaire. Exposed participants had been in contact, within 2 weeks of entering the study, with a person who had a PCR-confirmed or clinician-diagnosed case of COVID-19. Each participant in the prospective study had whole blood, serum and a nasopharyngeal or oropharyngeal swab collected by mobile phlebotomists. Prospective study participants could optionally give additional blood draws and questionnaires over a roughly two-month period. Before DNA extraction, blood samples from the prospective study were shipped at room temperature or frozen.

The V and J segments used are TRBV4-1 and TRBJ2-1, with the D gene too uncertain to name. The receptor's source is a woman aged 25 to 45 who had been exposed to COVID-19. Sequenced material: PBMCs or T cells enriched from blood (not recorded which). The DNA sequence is TGCGCCAGCAGCCAAGATTTGAGGCCTGAGCAGTTCTTC. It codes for CASSQDLRPEQFF.